This T cell receptor beta chain was found in a study of CD8 T cells in ankylosing spondylitis. Study-level results: Reportedly, matched ankylosing spondylitis synovial fluid was significantly enriched for disease-linked clones. Seemingly distinctive of ankylosing spondylitis blood was a TCR beta motif formed by eight highly homologous variants. Prior work had noted some motif variants in reactive arthritis blood and synovial fluid.

This clonotype was observed at least ten times. The antigen is undetermined. V dropped 1 base and J dropped 9 bases, with 11 bases sitting between them. CDR1 SGDLS and CDR2 YYNGEE come from the germline V gene. The CDR3 covers 14 residues. The TCR beta libraries were generated through quantitative 5'-RACE incorporating molecular barcodes. TCRdb re-derived calls from the 5' RACE reads in MiXCR, one entry per CDR3 protein. The profile shows approximately 25,000 distinct CDR3 sequences, just over 2.5% of them singletons. Sequences were obtained from blood, either unsorted or a sorted T cell fraction (not recorded which). This chain joins TRBV9 and TRBJ1-6; the D gene is possibly TRBD1 (5 bases). The clonotype comes from a female donor with ankylosing spondylitis or in good health (not recorded which). The CDR3 sequence: CASSVLGEGSPLHF. The CDR3 coding sequence is TGTGCCAGCAGCGTACTAGGGGAGGGTTCACCCCTCCACTTT.